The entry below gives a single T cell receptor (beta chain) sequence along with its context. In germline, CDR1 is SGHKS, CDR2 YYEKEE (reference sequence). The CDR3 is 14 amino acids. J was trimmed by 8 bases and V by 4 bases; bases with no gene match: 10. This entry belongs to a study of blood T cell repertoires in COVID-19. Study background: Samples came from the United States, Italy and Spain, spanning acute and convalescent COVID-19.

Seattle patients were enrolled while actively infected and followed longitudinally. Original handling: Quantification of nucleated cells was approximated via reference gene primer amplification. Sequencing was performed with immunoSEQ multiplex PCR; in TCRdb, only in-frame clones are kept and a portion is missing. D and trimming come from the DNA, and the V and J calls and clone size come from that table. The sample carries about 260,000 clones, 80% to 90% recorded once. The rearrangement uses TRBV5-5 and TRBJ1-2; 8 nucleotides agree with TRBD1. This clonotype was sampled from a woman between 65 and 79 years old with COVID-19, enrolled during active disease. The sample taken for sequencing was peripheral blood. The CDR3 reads CASSTGQGIAGYTF. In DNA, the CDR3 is TGTGCCAGCAGCACCGGACAGGGTATCGCGGGCTACACCTTC.